A single sample is the source of the 20 T cell receptor beta chains below, sequenced in a study of T cell changes during pregnancy in multiple sclerosis. Generated by immunoSEQ multiplex PCR, the TCRdb table keeps only in-frame clones and is missing some. Among around 70,000 clones, about 92% were seen once, and the ten largest hold about 2.5%. Sequenced here: peripheral blood, sampled before pregnancy. Receptor source: a female donor with multiple sclerosis, enrolled in a pregnancy study.

The chain carries TRBV4-1 and TRBJ2-3, with 8 bases that match TRBD1. Germline loops: CDR1 MGHRA, CDR2 YSYEKL. V lost 4 bases, J lost 4 bases, and 7 bases stayed unmatched. The CDR3 is 15 amino acids. CDR3 in DNA: TGCGCCAGCAGCCTTCAGGGGGCTCCCCCAGATACGCAGTATTTT. This gives the protein CASSLQGAPPDTQYF.

V is TRBV29-1 and J is TRBJ2-7, with 7 bases matching TRBD1. Germline V lookup: CDR1 SQVTM, CDR2 ANQGSEA. J gave up 3 bases and V 7 bases, and 9 bases lay outside the gene matches. The CDR3 is 13 amino acids. The chain's CDR3 is CSATTRQGYEQYF. CDR3 coding DNA: TGCAGCGCTACGACGCGACAGGGCTACGAGCAGTACTTC.

The CDR3 here is CASSVTSGTPPNEQFF. Here the CDR3 DNA reads TGTGCCAGCAGTGTGACTAGCGGGACCCCCCCGAATGAGCAGTTCTTC. The genes are TRBV6-4 and TRBJ2-1; 11 bases agree with TRBD2. V trimming: 4 bases; J trimming: 7 bases; junction bases outside the gene matches: 9. The CDR3 contains 16 residues. Germline V CDR1 and CDR2: MRHNA, SNTAGT.

This sequence joins TRBV4-3 and TRBJ2-5; 8 bases agree with TRBD2. The CDR3 totals 16 residues. Germline values: CDR1 LGHNA, CDR2 YSLEER. V lost 0 bases and J lost 5; bases outside the gene matches: 8. This chain's CDR3 is CASSQDGTGGPETQYF. For the CDR3, the DNA is TGCGCCAGCAGCCAAGATGGGACGGGAGGGCCCGAGACCCAGTACTTC.

V gene TRBV6-5 combines with J gene TRBJ1-2; TRBD1 agrees at 7 bases. Looked up from germline, CDR1 is MNHEY and CDR2 is SVGAGI. The CDR3 is made up of 14 amino acids. The trim removed 6 bases at V and 7 bases at J, leaving 11 bases unmatched. CDR3 sequence (DNA): TGTGCCAGCAGGCCCGGACAGGCTCGATTTGGCTACACCTTC. Translating it yields CASRPGQARFGYTF.

This clone has just one count. The rearrangement uses TRBV5-1 and TRBJ1-5, with 7 nucleotides matching TRBD1. The CDR3 is 17 residues long. Germline V gene lookup returns CDR1 SGHRS and CDR2 YFSETQ. V shed 4 bases and J 4 bases; nucleotides not matched to a gene: 14. This chain's CDR3 is CASSPTPTGVGNQPQHF. As DNA, the CDR3 is TGCGCCAGCAGCCCGACTCCCACAGGGGTTGGTAATCAGCCCCAGCATTTT.

This rearrangement joins TRBV19 to TRBJ2-5; D unclear. V was trimmed by 0 bases and J by 5 bases, leaving 7 bases between them. Germline V gives CDR1 LNHDA, CDR2 SQIVND (reference sequence). This CDR3 is 13 amino acids long. The chain's CDR3 is CASSIDSVETQYF. In DNA, the CDR3 is TGTGCCAGTAGTATAGACAGCGTGGAGACCCAGTACTTC.

The rearrangement links TRBV27 to TRBJ2-7; no clear D gene. The V end was cut by 3 bases, the J end by 6 bases, with 12 bases between. CDR3 size: 13 residues. Germline V gene lookup returns CDR1 MNHEY and CDR2 SMNVEV (reference sequence). The CDR3 is CASSFLSSTEQYF. The CDR3 region has the DNA TGTGCCAGCAGTTTTCTATCGAGCACCGAGCAGTACTTC.

This clone was observed a few times. The chain employs TRBV4-2 and TRBJ2-1; D call uncertain. CDR3 length: 15 amino acids. Germline CDR1 LGHNA, CDR2 YNFKEQ. V gave up 0 bases and J gave up 6 bases, with 12 bases separating them. The CDR3, as DNA: TGTGCCAGCAGCCAAGATCGGCTGGGCCGCAATGAGCAGTTCTTC. The encoded protein is CASSQDRLGRNEQFF.

This chain joins TRBV13 and TRBJ2-1, with D unresolved. The V gene's germline CDR1 is PRHDT and CDR2 FYEKMQ (reference sequence). There are 16 residues in the CDR3. Trimming cost V 4 bases and J 3 bases, with 16 bases left between them. The CDR3, as DNA: TGTGCCAGCAGCTATGATAAACCCCGAGGCTACAATGAGCAGTTCTTC. Amino acids: CASSYDKPRGYNEQFF.

The chain is built from TRBV18 and TRBJ2-7, with 9 bases identical to TRBD2. The ends lost 3 bases at V and 2 bases at J; junction bases unmatched: 8. The germline V gene encodes CDR1 KGHSH and CDR2 LQKENI. The CDR3 extends over 16 amino acids. CDR3 loop: CASSPLGLAWTYEQYF. CDR3 in DNA: TGTGCCAGCTCACCGTTAGGACTAGCGTGGACCTACGAGCAGTACTTC.

CDR3 region: CASSLGDTPRETQYF. The DNA of the CDR3 is TGTGCCAGCAGCTTAGGGGACACCCCCCGAGAGACCCAGTACTTC. The chain couples TRBV7-9 to TRBJ2-5; D perhaps matches TRBD1 (6 bases). This CDR3 region has 15 residues. The V end was cut by 1 base, the J end by 4 bases, with 13 bases between. Germline CDR1 is SEHNR and CDR2 is FQNEAQ (reference sequence).

This chain joins TRBV19 and TRBJ2-2, with D possibly being TRBD1 (5 bases). The V end lost 4 bases, the J end lost 3 bases, and 6 bases lay between the germline ends. Germline V gives CDR1 LNHDA, CDR2 SQIVND (reference sequence). The CDR3 contains 13 residues. For the CDR3, the DNA is TGTGCCAGTAGTACAGGGTACACCGGGGAGCTGTTTTTT. Translated: CASSTGYTGELFF.

The chain employs TRBV11-3 and TRBJ2-1, with TRBD2 matching 7 bases. Per the germline V gene, CDR1 is SGHNT and CDR2 is YENEEA. Trimming at V came to 6 bases and at J to 10 bases, leaving 15 bases not matched to a gene. The CDR3 has 15 residues. The DNA of the CDR3 is TGTGCCAGCAGTCCTACCGGGACTACCCGAATCGAGCAGTTCTTC. Encoded protein: CASSPTGTTRIEQFF. Complete variable domain (other parts from reference TRBV11-3 and TRBJ2-1): EAGVVQSPRYKIIEKKQPVAFWCNPISGHNTLYWYLQNLGQGPELLIRYENEEAVDDSQLPKDRFSAERLKGVDSTLKIQPAELGDSAVYLCASSPTGTTRIEQFFGPGTRLTVL.

The sample holds one count of this clone. The chain couples TRBV27 to TRBJ2-1; D unresolved. This CDR3 spans 9 amino acids. Per germline, CDR1 MNHEY and CDR2 SMNVEV (reference sequence). V lost 8 bases and J 10 bases, leaving 6 bases between the germline ends. As DNA, the CDR3 is TGTGCCAGCCCCCCGGAGCAGTTCTTC. As protein: CASPPEQFF.

The chain links TRBV5-1 to TRBJ2-3, with D possibly TRBD2 on 5 matching bases. The CDR3 runs to 18 residues. Germline CDR1 reads SGHRS; CDR2 reads YFSETQ. V was shortened by 0 bases and J by 0 bases, with 17 bases between the two germline ends. Here the CDR3 DNA reads TGCGCCAGCAGCTTGGCCGAGGGTTGGGGAGTCAGCACAGATACGCAGTATTTT. Its translation is CASSLAEGWGVSTDTQYF.

The rearrangement joins TRBV28 to TRBJ1-1; tentatively, D is TRBD1 (5 bases). Germline values: CDR1 MDHEN, CDR2 SYDVKM. There are 16 residues in the CDR3. The germline V and J ends were trimmed by 1 base and 0 bases, with 12 bases remaining between them. This chain's CDR3 is CASSLFSAGMNTEAFF. The DNA of the CDR3 is TGTGCCAGCAGTTTATTTTCGGCAGGGATGAACACTGAAGCTTTCTTT. The entire variable domain, with the rest obtained from reference TRBV28 and TRBJ1-1, is as follows: DVKVTQSSRYLVKRTGEKVFLECVQDMDHENMFWYRQDPGLGLRLIYFSYDVKMKEKGDIPEGYSVSREKKERFSLILESASTNQTSMYLCASSLFSAGMNTEAFFGQGTRLTVV.

This clone was counted once. The J gene is TRBJ2-2, the V gene TRBV9; 7 positions agree with TRBD2. V shed 7 bases, J shed 1 base, and the junction held 4 bases outside the gene matches. This CDR3 region has 14 residues. Germline V gene sequence: CDR1 SGDLS, CDR2 YYNGEE. The CDR3 is CASGGSMNTGELFF. The CDR3 DNA reads TGTGCCAGCGGCGGGAGTATGAACACCGGGGAGCTGTTTTTT.

The rearrangement joins TRBV27 to TRBJ1-3, with D possibly matching TRBD1 (6 bases). V gave up 2 bases and J gave up 4 bases, with 12 bases separating them. Germline CDR1 reads MNHEY; CDR2 reads SMNVEV (reference sequence). CDR3 length: 15 residues. CDR3 DNA: TGTGCCAGCAGTTTACAGGGGACGGCCGGAAACACCATATATTTT. This codes for CASSLQGTAGNTIYF.

This rearrangement joins TRBV27 to TRBJ2-1; tentatively, D is TRBD1 (6 bases). Germline V gene lookup returns CDR1 MNHEY and CDR2 SMNVEV (reference sequence). Trimming cost V 6 bases and J 0 bases, with 15 bases left between them. The CDR3 has 16 amino acids. This chain's CDR3 is CASSPDSQVSYNEQFF. The DNA for the CDR3 is TGTGCCAGCAGCCCGGACAGTCAGGTCTCCTACAATGAGCAGTTCTTC.